One sample yielded the 4 T cell receptor beta chains listed below, sequenced in a study of beta chain features in type 1 diabetes. Every bit of the isolated RNA underwent reverse transcription, so sequencing read expressed TCRB transcripts. Assay used: immunoSEQ multiplex PCR; TCRdb lists only in-frame clones, some missing. The sample has about 320,000 clones; 14% are singletons. Sequencing used central memory CD4+ T cells from blood. All receptors derive from a man aged 30-40 years in good health.

The chain has TRBV29-1 and TRBJ2-3; either TRBD1 or TRBD2 may supply D (5 bases each). The CDR3 loop spans 15 amino acids. From germline, CDR1 is SQVTM and CDR2 ANQGSEA. The CDR3 sequence is CTSRAHMAEGSTQYF. In DNA form, the CDR3 reads TGCACCTCTCGAGCCCACATGGCCGAGGGGAGCACGCAGTATTTT.

The chain employs TRBV5-1 and TRBJ1-1; D gene unclear. The germline V gene has CDR1 SGHRS and CDR2 YFSETQ. The CDR3 spans 15 residues. V was pared by 2 bases and J by 0 bases, with 11 bases between. CDR3 DNA: TGCGCCAGCAGCTTCGAAAGTCTGATGAACACTGAAGCTTTCTTT. Translating gives CASSFESLMNTEAFF.

The table lists this clone with many counts. The chain uses TRBV27 and TRBJ1-4; 7 positions match TRBD1. Germline-derived CDR1 and CDR2 are MNHEY and SMNVEV (reference sequence). V lost 6 bases and J lost 0; bases outside the gene matches: 10. The CDR3 totals 17 residues. In DNA form, the CDR3 reads TGTGCCAGCAGCCATCTGGGACAGTTGACAACTAATGAAAAACTGTTTTTT. This codes for CASSHLGQLTTNEKLFF.

The V gene is TRBV7-9, the J gene TRBJ2-5; D ambiguous. The V and J ends lost 1 base and 2 bases respectively, with 11 bases between them. The V gene's germline CDR1 is SEHNR and CDR2 FQNEAQ (reference sequence). CDR3 size: 15 residues. CDR3 coding DNA: TGTGCCAGCAGCTTAGAAGGCCATGAGCAAGAGACCCAGTACTTC. This codes for CASSLEGHEQETQYF.